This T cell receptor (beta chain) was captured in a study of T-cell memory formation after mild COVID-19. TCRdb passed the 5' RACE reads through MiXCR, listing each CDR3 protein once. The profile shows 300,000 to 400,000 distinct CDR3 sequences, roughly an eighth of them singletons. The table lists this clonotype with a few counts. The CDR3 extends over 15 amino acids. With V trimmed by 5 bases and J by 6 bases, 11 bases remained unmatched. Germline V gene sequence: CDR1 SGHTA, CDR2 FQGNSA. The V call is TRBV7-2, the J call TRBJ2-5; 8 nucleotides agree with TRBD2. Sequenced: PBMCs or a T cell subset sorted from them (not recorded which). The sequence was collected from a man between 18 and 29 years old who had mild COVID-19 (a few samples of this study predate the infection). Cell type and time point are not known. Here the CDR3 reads CASSPWRREVQTQYF. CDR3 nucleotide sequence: TGTGCCAGCAGCCCGTGGAGGCGGGAGGTCCAGACCCAGTACTTC. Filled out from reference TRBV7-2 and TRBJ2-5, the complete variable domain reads GAGVSQSPSNKVTEKGKDVELRCDPISGHTALYWYRQSLGQGLEFLIYFQGNSAPDKSGLPSDRFSAERTGGSVSTLTIQRTQQEDSAVYLCASSPWRREVQTQYFGPGTRLLVL.